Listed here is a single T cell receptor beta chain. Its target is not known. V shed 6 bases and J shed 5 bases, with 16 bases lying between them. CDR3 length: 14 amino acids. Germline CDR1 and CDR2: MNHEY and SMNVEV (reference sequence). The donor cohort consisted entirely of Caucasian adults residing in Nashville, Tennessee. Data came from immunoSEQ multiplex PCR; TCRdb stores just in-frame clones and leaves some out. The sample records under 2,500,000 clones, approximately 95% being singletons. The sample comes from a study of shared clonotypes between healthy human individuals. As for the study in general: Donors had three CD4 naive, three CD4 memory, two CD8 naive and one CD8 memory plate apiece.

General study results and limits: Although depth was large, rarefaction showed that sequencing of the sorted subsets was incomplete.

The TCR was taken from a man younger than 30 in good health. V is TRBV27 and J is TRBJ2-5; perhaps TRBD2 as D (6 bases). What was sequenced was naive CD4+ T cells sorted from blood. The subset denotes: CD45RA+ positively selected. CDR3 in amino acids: CASSGRPGVETQYF. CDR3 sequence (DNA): TGTGCCAGCAGCGGGAGACCGGGCGTGGAGACCCAGTACTTC.